There are a few counts of the clone carrying this T cell receptor (beta chain). Its antigen is unknown. The germline V gene has CDR1 SQVTM and CDR2 ANQGSEA. Trimming took off 7 bases at V and 3 bases at J, with 26 bases between the two ends. The CDR3 covers 17 residues. This entry is derived from a study of OX40 agonist ivuxolimab in advanced cancers. Study overall: Every 2 weeks, patients got intravenous ivuxolimab at one of six dose levels (0.01-10 mg/kg). Patients enrolled in dose escalation were diagnosed with hepatocellular carcinoma, melanoma, renal cell or head and neck cancer. Aged roughly 20 to 79 with a mean of 60 years, they were more than 80% male.

Profiled with immunoSEQ multiplex PCR; TCRdb holds only in-frame clones, not every one. The table lists tens of thousands of clones, about 86% of them singletons. Findings and caveats of the study: Relatively little clonal expansion, among the lowest observed, appeared in partial responders at 0.1-3.0 mg/kg.

This receptor was identified in an adult with an advanced solid tumor such as melanoma, head and neck, liver or kidney cancer. This specimen consisted of CD4+ or CD8+ T cells sorted from blood, obtained in a trial of the OX40 agonist ivuxolimab. The chain joins TRBV29-1 to TRBJ2-3, with a possible D match to TRBD2 (7 bases). DNA for the CDR3: TGCAGCGCTGGGGGTCCAGGGGCGGGAGAGGGAACAGATACGCAGTATTTT. It codes for CSAGGPGAGEGTDTQYF.